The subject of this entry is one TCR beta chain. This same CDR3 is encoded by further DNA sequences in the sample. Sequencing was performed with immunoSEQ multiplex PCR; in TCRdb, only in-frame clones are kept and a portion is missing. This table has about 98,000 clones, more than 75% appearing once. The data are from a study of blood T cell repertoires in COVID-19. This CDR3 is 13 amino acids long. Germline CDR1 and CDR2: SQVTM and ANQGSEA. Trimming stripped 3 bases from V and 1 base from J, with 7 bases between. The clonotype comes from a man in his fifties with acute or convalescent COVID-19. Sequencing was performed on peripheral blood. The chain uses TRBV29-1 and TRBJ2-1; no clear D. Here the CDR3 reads CSVERGSYNEQFF. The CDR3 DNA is TGCAGCGTTGAGAGAGGATCCTACAATGAGCAGTTCTTC.